The subject of this entry is one T cell receptor beta chain. The data are from a study of blood T cell repertoires in COVID-19. In the study overall: COVID-19 samples from acute and convalescent phases originated in the United States, Italy and Spain.

The V and J ends lost 4 bases and 12 bases respectively, with 13 bases between them. The CDR3 runs to 12 residues. CDR1 and CDR2 from the germline V gene are MNHEY and SMNVEV (reference sequence). In the original analysis: Nucleated cell number was recorded as an estimate derived from reference gene primer amplification. Sequenced by immunoSEQ multiplex PCR; TCRdb stores in-frame clones only, minus some. V and J calls and clone size come straight from that table; D and trimming were deduced from the DNA. In the table there are approximately 150,000 clones, less than 90% of which are singletons. The chain combines TRBV27 with TRBJ2-1; possible D gene TRBD1, 5 bases. The source is a man younger than 40 with COVID-19, enrolled during active disease. Material for sequencing was peripheral blood. The DNA of the CDR3 is TGTGCCAGCAGTTACAGGTCCAGTAGGCAGTTCTTC. It specifies CASSYRSSRQFF.